The 32 T cell receptor beta chains below were found in one sample sequenced in a study of T cells in Graves' hyperthyroidism and ophthalmopathy. What was amplified from RNA transcripts were TCR beta CDR3 regions. TCR CDR3 underwent first-round RT-PCR with the HTBI primer set. Using its own MiXCR run on the multiplex PCR reads, TCRdb lists one record per CDR3 protein. The table has approximately 300,000 distinct CDR3 sequences, roughly 19% seen once. Sequencing input: blood. The receptors here all came from a man aged 45-65 years with Graves' ophthalmopathy.

This clonotype was counted once. The chain recombines TRBV19 with TRBJ2-2; 11 nucleotides line up with TRBD2. J was trimmed by 6 bases and V by 4 bases; bases with no gene match: 10. Germline V gene lookup returns CDR1 LNHDA and CDR2 SQIVND (reference sequence). The CDR3 covers 17 residues. The CDR3 sequence is CASSRELLAGVAGELFF. The CDR3 DNA reads TGTGCCAGTAGTAGGGAACTACTAGCGGGAGTTGCCGGGGAGCTGTTTTTT.

This clonotype was seen repeatedly, ten times or more. The chain employs TRBV7-2 and TRBJ1-1, with 7 bases identical to TRBD1. Germline values: CDR1 SGHTA, CDR2 FQGNSA. This CDR3 is 13 amino acids long. Losses at the gene ends were 5 bases for V and 7 bases for J; bases not matched to a gene: 7. The CDR3, as DNA: TGTGCCAGCAGCCCTCAGGGGGGCAGTGAAGCTTTCTTT. Translating it yields CASSPQGGSEAFF.

Concerning this clonotype itself: At one boundary the junction diverges from the germline segment, which might be a read error. V and J are TRBV6-1 and TRBJ2-3; perhaps TRBD1 as D (5 bases). The CDR3 is 12 residues long. Germline CDR1 reads MNHNS; CDR2 reads SASEGT. CDR3 DNA sequence: TGTGCCAGCAGTGAAGCGACAGATGCGCAGTATTTT. It translates to CASSEATDAQYF.

Only a few counts were recorded for this clonotype. The J gene is TRBJ2-3, the V gene TRBV28, with TRBD2 as a possible D gene (6 bases). The germline gives CDR1 MDHEN, CDR2 SYDVKM. There are 15 residues in the CDR3. The V gene lost 4 bases and the J gene lost 1 base, with 12 bases spanning the gap. CDR3 in amino acids: CASSSGGPRTDTQYF. The CDR3 nucleotides are TGTGCCAGCAGTTCCGGGGGTCCGCGCACAGATACGCAGTATTTT. Drawing the rest from reference TRBV28 and TRBJ2-3, the complete variable domain is DVKVTQSSRYLVKRTGEKVFLECVQDMDHENMFWYRQDPGLGLRLIYFSYDVKMKEKGDIPEGYSVSREKKERFSLILESASTNQTSMYLCASSSGGPRTDTQYFGPGTRLTVL.

A note on this clonotype: The junction differs from germline at one of its ends, possibly a read error. The genes are TRBV6-1 and TRBJ2-7; 11 bases are a match to TRBD2. The CDR3 is made up of 14 amino acids. Germline lookup yields CDR1 MNHNS and CDR2 SASEGT. CDR3 sequence reads: CAGSGLAGSYEQYF. CDR3 sequence (DNA): TGTGCCGGCAGTGGACTAGCGGGTTCCTACGAGCAGTACTTC.

The CDR3: CATSRDLVTNEKLFF. CDR3 in DNA: TGTGCCACCAGCAGAGATTTAGTGACTAATGAAAAACTGTTTTTT. The V call is TRBV15, the J call TRBJ1-4; D remains ambiguous. Germline V gene data show CDR1 as LNHNV and CDR2 as YYDKDF (reference sequence). Trimming removed 0 bases at V and 2 bases at J, with 7 bases between. This CDR3 is 15 amino acids long.

The chain employs TRBV25-1 and TRBJ1-5; tentative D call: TRBD1 (6 bases). The V end was cut by 5 bases, the J end by 3 bases, with 11 bases between. Germline assignment: CDR1 MGHDK and CDR2 SYGVNS. The CDR3 extends over 14 amino acids. CDR3 in DNA: TGTGCCAGCAGTTCGACAGGAGTCAATCAGCCCCAGCATTTT. This sequence encodes CASSSTGVNQPQHF.

This clonotype has ten or more counts. The V gene is TRBV7-9, the J gene TRBJ2-1; the D gene could be TRBD1 or TRBD2 (5 bases each). The germline V and J ends were trimmed by 5 bases and 7 bases, with 21 bases remaining between them. The CDR3 has 16 residues. Germline values: CDR1 SEHNR, CDR2 FQNEAQ (reference sequence). The CDR3 loop reads CASSHPREGVRNEQFF. CDR3 in DNA: TGTGCCAGCAGCCACCCCCGGGAAGGGGTCCGAAATGAGCAGTTCTTC.

This clonotype was counted only a few times. The J gene is TRBJ1-1, the V gene TRBV7-6; 10 nucleotides line up with TRBD1. The ends lost 5 bases at V and 8 bases at J; junction bases unmatched: 5. Germline-derived CDR1 and CDR2 are SGHVS and FNYEAQ. This CDR3 is built from 13 residues. CDR3 residues: CASSATGGVEAFF. The CDR3 DNA follows: TGTGCCAGCAGCGCGACAGGGGGCGTGGAAGCTTTCTTT.

This clonotype was detected a few times. The junction differs from germline at one of its ends, possibly a read error. This chain links TRBV5-1 with TRBJ1-5, with D possibly matching TRBD1 (5 bases). The V gene's germline CDR1 is SGHRS and CDR2 YFSETQ. This CDR3 contains 15 residues. CDR3: CASSLDGDLNRPQHF. DNA of the CDR3: TGCGCCAGCAGCTTGGACGGGGACCTCAATCGGCCCCAGCATTTT.

This clonotype was seen repeatedly, ten times or more. V usage is TRBV20-1 and J usage is TRBJ2-3; perhaps TRBD2 as D (5 bases). Trimming cost V 3 bases and J 0 bases, with 10 bases left between them. The CDR3 runs to 14 residues. CDR1 and CDR2 from the germline V gene are DFQATT and SNEGSKA (reference sequence). The CDR3 sequence is CSASWGVSTDTQYF. The CDR3 nucleotides read TGCAGTGCTAGTTGGGGAGTCAGCACAGATACGCAGTATTTT.

The chain is built from TRBV6-1 and TRBJ2-5; tentatively, D is TRBD2 (5 bases). Germline CDR1 MNHNS, CDR2 SASEGT. CDR3 size: 15 residues. V lost 9 bases and J 2 bases, leaving 19 bases between the germline ends. Here the CDR3 DNA reads TGTGCCAGTTCTAGTGGAGCGGCAGCGCAAGAGACCCAGTACTTC. Encoded protein: CASSSGAAAQETQYF.

The CDR3 here is CASSQDASPSSYNEQFF. The CDR3 DNA follows: TGCGCCAGCAGCCAAGACGCCTCCCCTAGCTCCTACAATGAGCAGTTCTTC. V and J are TRBV4-1 and TRBJ2-1; no definite D call. This CDR3 region has 17 residues. V shed 0 bases and J shed 0 bases, with 12 bases lying between them. Germline V gives CDR1 MGHRA, CDR2 YSYEKL.

The V and J genes are TRBV12-3 or TRBV12-4 and TRBJ2-1; TRBD2 is a possible D gene (5 bases). The CDR3 runs 13 residues. The V end lost 3 bases, the J end lost 6 bases, and 9 bases lay between the germline ends. The CDR3 region is CASSFEGSNEQFF. The CDR3 DNA reads TGTGCCAGCAGTTTTGAGGGCTCCAATGAGCAGTTCTTC.

Many counts were recorded for this clonotype. The chain uses TRBV2 and TRBJ1-2; D is possibly TRBD1 (5 bases). This CDR3 comprises 15 residues. The germline V and J ends were trimmed by 2 bases and 4 bases, with 14 bases remaining between them. From germline, CDR1 is SNHLY and CDR2 FYNNEI. This CDR3 is CASSEPPGQGYGYTF. DNA of the CDR3: TGTGCCAGCAGTGAACCCCCAGGGCAAGGCTATGGCTACACCTTC.

As regards this clonotype: This clone may be a read error of a much larger clone one base away. This chain connects TRBV18 to TRBJ2-3; D is undetermined. CDR1 and CDR2 (germline): KGHSH, LQKENI. Trimming left V 8 bases short and J 2 bases short, with 17 bases between. The CDR3 runs 15 residues. As DNA, the CDR3 is TGTGCCAGCCCACTTGGGTCGGTCCCCACAGATACGCAGTATTTT. This gives the protein CASPLGSVPTDTQYF.

This clonotype has more than one count but fewer than ten. This chain joins TRBV4-2 and TRBJ2-3; D gene unclear. This CDR3 spans 15 amino acids. Germline V lookup: CDR1 LGHNA, CDR2 YNFKEQ. Trimming removed 1 base from V and 2 bases from J, with 10 bases in between. The CDR3 loop reads CASSQVITDTDTQYF. In DNA, the CDR3 is TGTGCCAGCAGCCAAGTGATAACGGACACAGATACGCAGTATTTT.

This clonotype was observed at least ten times. The chain couples TRBV6-1 to TRBJ2-7, with 11 bases that match TRBD2. Trimming cost V 6 bases and J 2 bases; bases outside gene matches: 9. CDR1 and CDR2 (germline): MNHNS, SASEGT. CDR3 length equals 16 residues. The CDR3 region is CASSIEGTSGAYEQYF. DNA for the CDR3: TGTGCCAGCAGCATCGAAGGGACTAGCGGAGCCTACGAGCAGTACTTC.

In this sample, this clonotype turned up a few times. The genes are TRBV7-2 and TRBJ2-7; D is tentatively TRBD1 or TRBD2 (5 bases each). CDR1 SGHTA and CDR2 FQGNSA come from the germline V gene. Between the trimmed V and J ends, which lost 5 bases and 3 bases, there was a span of 14 bases. The CDR3 is 14 residues long. The CDR3 nucleotides are TGTGCCAGCAGCCTCGGGGCGGGCTTCTACGAGCAGTACTTC. Translated: CASSLGAGFYEQYF.

At least ten counts were recorded for this clonotype. The chain uses TRBV29-1 and TRBJ2-5; TRBD1 matches 7 bases. J gave up 5 bases and V 4 bases, and 13 bases lay outside the gene matches. Germline CDR1 SQVTM, CDR2 ANQGSEA. The CDR3 has 15 amino acids. In DNA form, the CDR3 reads TGCAGCGTTGCTCCCTCGGACAGGTGGGGGGAGACCCAGTACTTC. This gives the protein CSVAPSDRWGETQYF.

The genes are TRBV9 and TRBJ2-2, with 8 bases matching TRBD1. V lost 6 bases and J lost 0; bases outside the gene matches: 4. CDR1 and CDR2 from the germline V gene are SGDLS and YYNGEE. The length of the CDR3 is 15 residues. In DNA, the CDR3 is TGTGCCAGCACCCCAGGGGGCACGAACACCGGGGAGCTGTTTTTT. Translating gives CASTPGGTNTGELFF.

Regarding this clonotype: The junction departs from the called germline gene at one end, perhaps through a read error. J is TRBJ2-1 and V is TRBV7-7; possibly TRBD2 for D (6 bases). Per the germline V gene, CDR1 is SSHAT and CDR2 is FNYEAQ (reference sequence). This CDR3 spans 14 amino acids. In nucleotides, the CDR3 is TGTGCTAGCAGCCCTCAGGGACTCCCCAATGAGCAGTTCTTC. It specifies CASSPQGLPNEQFF.

There are many counts of this clonotype. The chain has TRBV24-1 and TRBJ2-7; D could derive from TRBD1 or TRBD2 (5 bases each). The length of the CDR3 is 12 residues. Germline values: CDR1 KGHDR, CDR2 SFDVKD. In DNA, the CDR3 is TGTGCAACCGAAGGGGAGACCTACGAGCAGTACTTC. It translates to CATEGETYEQYF.

The genes are TRBV28 and TRBJ2-3; D not certain. From germline, CDR1 is MDHEN and CDR2 SYDVKM. Trimming left V 6 bases short and J 6 bases short, with 13 bases between. The CDR3 has 13 amino acids. CDR3 sequence reads: CASSEAFFDTQYF. CDR3 in DNA: TGTGCCAGCAGCGAAGCCTTCTTCGATACGCAGTATTTT.

This clonotype was seen ten or more times. The V call is TRBV11-2, the J call TRBJ2-2, with 12 bases aligning to TRBD2. After removal of 5 bases from V and 3 bases from J, the junction contained 10 bases not matched to a gene. Germline values: CDR1 SGHAT, CDR2 FQNNGV. The CDR3 is 18 amino acids. The CDR3 is CASSPSQLAGGYTGELFF. Written as DNA, the CDR3 is TGTGCCAGCAGCCCCTCCCAACTAGCGGGAGGTTACACCGGGGAGCTGTTTTTT.

The rearrangement uses TRBV7-9 and TRBJ1-2; possibly TRBD1 for D (5 bases). The CDR3 covers 13 residues. The V gene lost 8 bases and the J gene lost 6 bases, with 16 bases spanning the gap. Germline V gene sequence: CDR1 SEHNR, CDR2 FQNEAQ (reference sequence). CDR3 coding DNA: TGTGCCAGCCCCGGCCAGGGATCGGATGGCTACACCTTC. It translates to CASPGQGSDGYTF. Full variable domain (outside the CDR3, taken from reference TRBV7-9 and TRBJ1-2): DTGVSQNPRHKITKRGQNVTFRCDPISEHNRLYWYRQTLGQGPEFLTYFQNEAQLEKSRLLSDRFSAERPKGSFSTLEIQRTEQGDSAMYLCASPGQGSDGYTFGSGTRLTVV.

Only a few counts were recorded for this clonotype. The CDR3 loop reads CASRSIEEVQETQYF. CDR3 DNA: TGTGCCAGCAGGTCCATAGAGGAGGTACAAGAGACCCAGTACTTC. The V gene is TRBV28, the J gene TRBJ2-5; a weak D match, TRBD2 (5 bases). V was shortened by 6 bases and J by 2 bases, with 16 bases between the two germline ends. The CDR3 has 15 amino acids. Germline CDR1 and CDR2: MDHEN and SYDVKM.

This sequence joins TRBV28 and TRBJ1-5, with D perhaps TRBD1 (6 bases). Germline V gives CDR1 MDHEN, CDR2 SYDVKM. CDR3 length: 12 residues. Trimming shortened V by 10 bases and J by 4 bases, and 11 bases separated the two germline ends. CDR3 amino acids: CATGQQNQPQHF. The CDR3 DNA sequence: TGTGCCACCGGACAGCAAAATCAGCCCCAGCATTTT. Combining the CDR3 with reference TRBV28 and TRBJ1-5 gives the whole variable domain DVKVTQSSRYLVKRTGEKVFLECVQDMDHENMFWYRQDPGLGLRLIYFSYDVKMKEKGDIPEGYSVSREKKERFSLILESASTNQTSMYLCATGQQNQPQHFGDGTRLSIL.

Points on this clonotype: One base away lies a much larger clone, so this may be a sequencing read error. The chain links TRBV7-2 to TRBJ2-1, with 8 bases identical to TRBD1. The CDR3 covers 15 residues. The V gene's germline CDR1 is SGHTA and CDR2 FQGNSA. J was trimmed by 5 bases and V by 5 bases; bases with no gene match: 8. CDR3 region: CASSLGQEDHNEQFF. The CDR3, as DNA: TGTGCCAGCAGCCTGGGACAGGAGGACCACAATGAGCAGTTCTTC.

This chain links TRBV6-2 or TRBV6-3 with TRBJ2-1; 13 nucleotides line up with TRBD2. The V and J ends lost 5 bases and 4 bases, in that order; junction bases with no gene match: 23. The V gene's germline CDR1 is MNHEY and CDR2 SVGEGT. The CDR3 length is 22 residues. The CDR3 DNA reads as TGTGCCAGCAGTCAACCCAACTTAAGGACTAGCGGGAGAGGAGCCATATACAATGAGCAGTTCTTC. Its translation is CASSQPNLRTSGRGAIYNEQFF.

The CDR3 coding sequence is TGTGCCAGCAGGCCAGCAGCGCGCGCCTATGGCTACACCTTC. Its protein product is CASRPAARAYGYTF. The V and J genes are TRBV6-1 and TRBJ1-2; D is ambiguous. The CDR3 is 14 residues long. Germline V gene lookup returns CDR1 MNHNS and CDR2 SASEGT. V was cut by 6 bases and J by 4 bases, with 15 bases left in between.

This sequence joins TRBV12-3 or TRBV12-4 and TRBJ2-2, with D possibly matching TRBD1 (6 bases). The CDR3 runs to 13 residues. V lost 5 bases to trimming and J lost 8 bases, with 12 bases between them. In nucleotides, the CDR3 is TGTGCCAGCAGTACAACAGGGTTGGGGGAGCTGTTTTTT. It yields the protein CASSTTGLGELFF.